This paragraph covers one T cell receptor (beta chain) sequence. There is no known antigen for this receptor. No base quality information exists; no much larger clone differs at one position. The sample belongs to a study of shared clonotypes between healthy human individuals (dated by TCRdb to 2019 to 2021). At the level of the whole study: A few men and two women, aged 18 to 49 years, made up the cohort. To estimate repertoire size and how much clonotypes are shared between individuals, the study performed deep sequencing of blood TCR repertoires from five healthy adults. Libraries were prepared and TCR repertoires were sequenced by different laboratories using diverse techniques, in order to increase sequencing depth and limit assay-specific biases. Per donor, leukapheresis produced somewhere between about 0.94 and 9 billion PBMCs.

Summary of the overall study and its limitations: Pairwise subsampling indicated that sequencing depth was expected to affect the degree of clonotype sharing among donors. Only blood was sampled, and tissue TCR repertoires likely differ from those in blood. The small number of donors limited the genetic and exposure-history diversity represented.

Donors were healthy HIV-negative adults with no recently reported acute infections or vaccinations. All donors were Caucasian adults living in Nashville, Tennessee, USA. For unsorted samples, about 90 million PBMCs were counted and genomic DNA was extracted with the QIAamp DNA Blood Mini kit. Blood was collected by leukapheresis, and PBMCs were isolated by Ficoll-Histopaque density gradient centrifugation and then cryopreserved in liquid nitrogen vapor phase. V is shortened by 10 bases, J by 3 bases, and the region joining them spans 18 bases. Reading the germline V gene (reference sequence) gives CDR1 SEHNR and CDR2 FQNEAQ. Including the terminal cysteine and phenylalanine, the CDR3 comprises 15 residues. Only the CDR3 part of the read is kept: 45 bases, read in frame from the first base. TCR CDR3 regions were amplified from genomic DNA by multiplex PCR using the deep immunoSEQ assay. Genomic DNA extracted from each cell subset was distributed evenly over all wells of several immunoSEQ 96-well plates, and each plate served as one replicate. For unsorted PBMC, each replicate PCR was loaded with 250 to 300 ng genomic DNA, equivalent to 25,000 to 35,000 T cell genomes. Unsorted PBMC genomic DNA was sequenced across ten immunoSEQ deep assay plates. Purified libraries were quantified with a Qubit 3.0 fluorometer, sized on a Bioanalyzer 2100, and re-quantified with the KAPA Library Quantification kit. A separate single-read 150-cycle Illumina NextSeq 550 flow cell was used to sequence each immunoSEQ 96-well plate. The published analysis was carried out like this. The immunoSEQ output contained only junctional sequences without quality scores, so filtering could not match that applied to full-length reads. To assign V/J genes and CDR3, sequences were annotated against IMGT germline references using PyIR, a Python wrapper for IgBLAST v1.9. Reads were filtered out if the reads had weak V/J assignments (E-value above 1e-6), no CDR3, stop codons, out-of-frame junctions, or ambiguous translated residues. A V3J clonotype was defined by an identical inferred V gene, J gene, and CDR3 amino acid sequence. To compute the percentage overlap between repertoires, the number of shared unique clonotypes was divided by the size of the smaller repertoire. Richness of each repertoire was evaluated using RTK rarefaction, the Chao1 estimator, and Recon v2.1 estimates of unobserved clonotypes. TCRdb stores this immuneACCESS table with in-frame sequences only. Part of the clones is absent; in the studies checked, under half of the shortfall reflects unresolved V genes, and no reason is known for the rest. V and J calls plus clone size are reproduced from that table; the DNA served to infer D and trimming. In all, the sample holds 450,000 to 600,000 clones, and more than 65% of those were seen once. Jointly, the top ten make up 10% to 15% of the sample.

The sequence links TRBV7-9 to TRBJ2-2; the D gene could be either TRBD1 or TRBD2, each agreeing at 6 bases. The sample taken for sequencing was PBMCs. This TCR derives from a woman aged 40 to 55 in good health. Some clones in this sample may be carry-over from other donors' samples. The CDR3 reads CATLAGTGYTGELFF. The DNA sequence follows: TGTGCCACCCTCGCGGGAACAGGGTACACCGGGGAGCTGTTTTTT. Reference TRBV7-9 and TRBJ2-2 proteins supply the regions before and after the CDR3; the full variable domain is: DTGVSQNPRHKITKRGQNVTFRCDPISEHNRLYWYRQTLGQGPEFLTYFQNEAQLEKSRLLSDRFSAERPKGSFSTLEIQRTEQGDSAMYLCATLAGTGYTGELFFGEGSRLTVL.